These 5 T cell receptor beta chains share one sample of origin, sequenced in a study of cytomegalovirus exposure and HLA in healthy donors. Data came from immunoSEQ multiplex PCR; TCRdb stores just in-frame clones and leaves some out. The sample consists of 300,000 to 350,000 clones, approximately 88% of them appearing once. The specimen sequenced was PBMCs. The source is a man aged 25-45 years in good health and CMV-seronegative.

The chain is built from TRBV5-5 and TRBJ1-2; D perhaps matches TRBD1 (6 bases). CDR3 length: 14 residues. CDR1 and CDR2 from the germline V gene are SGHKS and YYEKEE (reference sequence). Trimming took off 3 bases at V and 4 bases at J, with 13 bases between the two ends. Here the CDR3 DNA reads TGTGCCAGCAGCTCCCGGACAGACGTCTATGGCTACACCTTC. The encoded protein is CASSSRTDVYGYTF.

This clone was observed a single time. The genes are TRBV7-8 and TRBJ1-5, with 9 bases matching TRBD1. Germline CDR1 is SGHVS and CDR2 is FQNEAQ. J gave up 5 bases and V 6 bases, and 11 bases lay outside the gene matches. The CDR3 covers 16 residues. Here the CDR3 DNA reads TGTGCCAGCAGTTCGGACAGGGGTGTAGATTATCAGCCCCAGCATTTT. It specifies CASSSDRGVDYQPQHF.

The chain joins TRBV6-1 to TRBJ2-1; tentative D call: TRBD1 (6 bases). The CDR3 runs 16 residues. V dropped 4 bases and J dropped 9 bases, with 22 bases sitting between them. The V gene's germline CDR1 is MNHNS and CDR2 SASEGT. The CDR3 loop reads CASSGHRVYDGGEQFF. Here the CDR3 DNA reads TGTGCCAGCAGTGGTCACAGGGTATACGATGGGGGTGAGCAGTTCTTC.

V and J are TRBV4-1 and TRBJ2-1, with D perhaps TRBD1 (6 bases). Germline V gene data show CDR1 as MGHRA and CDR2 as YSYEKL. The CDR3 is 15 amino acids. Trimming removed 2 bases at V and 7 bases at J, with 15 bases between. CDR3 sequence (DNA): TGCGCCAGCAGCCAAACAATACAGGGTCGGAATGAGCAGTTCTTC. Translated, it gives CASSQTIQGRNEQFF.

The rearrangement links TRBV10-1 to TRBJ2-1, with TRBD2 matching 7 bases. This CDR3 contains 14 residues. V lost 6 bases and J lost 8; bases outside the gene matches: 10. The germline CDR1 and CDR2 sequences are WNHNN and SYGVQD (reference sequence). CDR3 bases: TGCGCCAGCAGCGTGGGACTATCGCGGGATGAGCAGTTCTTC. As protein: CASSVGLSRDEQFF.